The 20 T cell receptor beta chains listed next were all sequenced from one sample in a study of cytomegalovirus exposure and HLA in healthy donors. Researchers ran the PCR with 60 Vbeta and 13 Jbeta primers. Data came from immunoSEQ multiplex PCR; TCRdb stores just in-frame clones and leaves some out. Among under 200,000 clones listed, around 80% were seen once. The sample was PBMCs. All receptors come from a man younger than 40 in good health and CMV-seronegative.

The rearrangement joins TRBV2 to TRBJ1-2; TRBD1 aligns across 7 bases. The CDR3 consists of 13 residues. J gave up 8 bases and V 6 bases, and 9 bases lay outside the gene matches. Germline V gene data show CDR1 as SNHLY and CDR2 as FYNNEI. The CDR3 DNA sequence: TGTGCCAGCAGGGAACAGGGGAATGTAGGCTACACCTTC. Amino acids: CASREQGNVGYTF. The complete variable domain, with remaining parts taken from reference TRBV2 and TRBJ1-2, reads EPEVTQTPSHQVTQMGQEVILRCVPISNHLYFYWYRQILGQKVEFLVSFYNNEISEKSEIFDDQFSVERPDGSNFTLKIRSTKLEDSAMYFCASREQGNVGYTFGSGTRLTVV.

This chain uses TRBV10-1 with TRBJ2-7, with D possibly being TRBD2 (6 bases). The CDR3 loop spans 13 amino acids. V was clipped by 0 bases and J by 5 bases, with 8 bases between them. Germline V gives CDR1 WNHNN, CDR2 SYGVQD (reference sequence). This CDR3 reads CASSESGGDEQYF. For the CDR3, the DNA is TGCGCCAGCAGTGAGTCAGGAGGGGACGAGCAGTACTTC.

The chain carries TRBV27 and TRBJ2-7; perhaps TRBD2 as D (5 bases). This CDR3 has 15 amino acids. Germline V lookup: CDR1 MNHEY, CDR2 SMNVEV (reference sequence). The V and J ends lost 3 bases and 0 bases respectively, with 12 bases between them. DNA of the CDR3: TGTGCCAGCAGTTTCTCGGGTACTAGCTCCTACGAGCAGTACTTC. Amino acids: CASSFSGTSSYEQYF.

CDR3 sequence (DNA): TGTGCCTGGAGTGCGGAGGTTCGTCAGCCCCAGCATTTT. As protein: CAWSAEVRQPQHF. The genes are TRBV30 and TRBJ1-5; D is unclear. V was cut by 1 base and J by 6 bases, with 10 bases left in between. CDR1 GTSNPN and CDR2 SVGIG come from the germline V gene (reference sequence). The CDR3 runs 13 residues. The full variable domain, its missing parts supplied by reference TRBV30 and TRBJ1-5, is SQTIHQWPATLVQPVGSPLSLECTVEGTSNPNLYWYRQAAGRGLQLLFYSVGIGQISSEVPQNLSASRPQDRQFILSSKKLLLSDSGFYLCAWSAEVRQPQHFGDGTRLSIL.

The V gene is TRBV5-1, the J gene TRBJ2-1; a weak D match, TRBD2 (5 bases). Looked up from germline, CDR1 is SGHRS and CDR2 is YFSETQ. Trimming cost V 0 bases and J 0 bases, with 10 bases left between them. There are 16 residues in the CDR3. The CDR3 DNA follows: TGCGCCAGCAGCTTGGCCAGCGGAAGCTCCTACAATGAGCAGTTCTTC. This encodes CASSLASGSSYNEQFF.

This chain uses TRBV19 with TRBJ2-2, with TRBD1 identical over 8 bases. The CDR3 loop spans 14 amino acids. V dropped 8 bases and J dropped 6; count of bases not matched to a gene: 8. Germline values: CDR1 LNHDA, CDR2 SQIVND (reference sequence). CDR3 protein: CASFRDRPPGELFF. The CDR3 DNA sequence: TGTGCCAGTTTCCGGGACAGGCCCCCCGGGGAGCTGTTTTTT.

This clone was counted between two and nine times. The J gene is TRBJ2-3, the V gene TRBV28; 10 bases fit TRBD2. CDR3 length: 15 amino acids. Germline values: CDR1 MDHEN, CDR2 SYDVKM. J gave up 4 bases and V 3 bases, and 4 bases lay outside the gene matches. For the CDR3, the DNA is TGTGCCAGCAGTTTCCTAGCGGGAGCCTCAGATACGCAGTATTTT. Translation: CASSFLAGASDTQYF.

CDR3 DNA: TGTGCCAGCAGCCCCCGGACAGGGGACAATGAGCAGTTCTTC. It is translated as CASSPRTGDNEQFF. The gene calls are TRBV7-3 and TRBJ2-1, with 9 bases lining up with TRBD1. J gave up 5 bases and V 5 bases, and 4 bases lay outside the gene matches. The germline V gene encodes CDR1 SGHTA and CDR2 FQGTGA. The CDR3 consists of 14 residues.

The chain carries TRBV5-1 and TRBJ2-5; TRBD1 matches 10 bases. J gave up 4 bases and V 4 bases, and 4 bases lay outside the gene matches. CDR3 size: 14 residues. Germline CDR1 and CDR2: SGHRS and YFSETQ. CDR3 nucleotides: TGCGCCAGCAGCAGGACAGGGGGATCAGAGACCCAGTACTTC. Its translation is CASSRTGGSETQYF.

The chain has TRBV10-3 and TRBJ2-7, with 7 positions matching TRBD2. Germline trimming cut 2 bases from V and 3 bases from J; bases unmatched to any gene: 7. The CDR3 loop spans 15 amino acids. Per the germline V gene, CDR1 is ENHRY and CDR2 is SYGVKD. The DNA of the CDR3 is TGTGCCATCAGTGAGGATGGCGGGAGTGGCTACGAGCAGTACTTC. The encoded protein is CAISEDGGSGYEQYF.

This clone came up a few times. V and J are TRBV27 and TRBJ2-7; 8 positions agree with TRBD1. The germline V gene has CDR1 MNHEY and CDR2 SMNVEV (reference sequence). CDR3 length equals 12 residues. V was clipped by 8 bases and J by 3 bases; unmatched bases: 3. This CDR3 reads CASGGTGYEQYF. CDR3 DNA: TGTGCCAGCGGCGGGACAGGCTACGAGCAGTACTTC.

J is TRBJ2-7 and V is TRBV2, with 10 positions matching TRBD1. Unmatched junction bases numbered 7, after V lost 0 bases and J lost 8 bases. The CDR3 covers 15 residues. Germline V gene sequence: CDR1 SNHLY, CDR2 FYNNEI. The CDR3 reads CASSEAGDRGFQQYF. In nucleotides, the CDR3 is TGTGCCAGCAGTGAAGCGGGGGACAGGGGCTTCCAGCAGTACTTC.

The CDR3 sequence is CSVRSGLASYEQYF. Here the CDR3 DNA reads TGCAGCGTTCGCTCGGGACTGGCTTCCTACGAGCAGTACTTC. The chain recombines TRBV29-1 with TRBJ2-7, with a tentative D call TRBD2 (6 bases). Germline V lookup: CDR1 SQVTM, CDR2 ANQGSEA. There are 14 residues in the CDR3. Trimming removed 5 bases from V and 1 base from J, with 15 bases in between.

The rearrangement uses TRBV6-5 and TRBJ2-7, with 9 nucleotides matching TRBD2. CDR3 size: 16 residues. With V trimmed by 2 bases and J by 9 bases, 14 bases remained unmatched. Germline assignment: CDR1 MNHEY and CDR2 SVGAGI. DNA for the CDR3: TGTGCCAGCAGTTACCTCCCTGGGGGGCGGGAGGGAACGCAGTACTTC. It specifies CASSYLPGGREGTQYF.

The CDR3 DNA follows: TGCGCCAGCAGAGGGGTTACACGCTCCTACAATGAGCAGTTCTTC. Translated: CASRGVTRSYNEQFF. This chain links TRBV5-1 with TRBJ2-1, with D tentatively TRBD1 (5 bases). CDR1 and CDR2 (germline): SGHRS, YFSETQ. The CDR3 covers 15 residues. V was pared by 5 bases and J by 0 bases, with 12 bases between.

The J gene is TRBJ1-2, the V gene TRBV7-6; D not certain. CDR1 and CDR2 (germline): SGHVS, FNYEAQ. This CDR3 comprises 15 residues. With 5 bases removed from V and 2 bases from J, the gap between germline ends came to 15 bases. The CDR3 here is CASSALTRANYGYTF. For the CDR3, the DNA is TGTGCCAGCAGCGCCCTGACAAGAGCAAACTATGGCTACACCTTC.

Notes on this clone: At one of its ends the junction is not consistent with the germline gene, which may arise from a read error. Written as DNA, the CDR3 is TGTGCCAGCAGCTTAGAAGGCAGGGTGGGGAACTTC. The encoded protein is CASSLEGRVGNF. The V gene is TRBV11-2, the J gene TRBJ2-7; D is perhaps TRBD1 (5 bases). CDR3 length: 12 residues. Germline V gene data show CDR1 as SGHAT and CDR2 as FQNNGV. The full variable domain, its missing parts supplied by reference TRBV11-2 and TRBJ2-7, is EAGVAQSPRYKIIEKRQSVAFWCNPISGHATLYWYQQILGQGPKLLIQFQNNGVVDDSQLPKDRFSAERLKGVDSTLKIQPAKLEDSAVYLCASSLEGRVGNFGPGTRLTVT.

This chain connects TRBV25-1 to TRBJ2-7; D might be TRBD1 (6 bases). Trimming pared 8 bases from V and 2 bases from J, leaving 16 bases between. CDR1 is MGHDK and CDR2 is SYGVNS in the germline V gene. There are 14 residues in the CDR3. CDR3 in DNA: TGTGCCAGCTGGGGCCGGGACACCCCCTACGAGCAGTACTTC. Its translation: CASWGRDTPYEQYF.

The chain uses TRBV9 and TRBJ2-3; TRBD2 matches at 8 bases. This CDR3 has 16 amino acids. Germline trimming cut 2 bases from V and 2 bases from J; bases unmatched to any gene: 7. Germline V gene sequence: CDR1 SGDLS, CDR2 YYNGEE. CDR3 sequence (DNA): TGTGCCAGCAGCGTCCGGCGGGAGGACTTCACAGATACGCAGTATTTT. It specifies CASSVRREDFTDTQYF.

The chain carries TRBV14 and TRBJ1-2; no firm D call. Trimming removed 1 base from V and 3 bases from J, with 9 bases in between. The CDR3 covers 14 residues. Germline values: CDR1 SGHDN, CDR2 FVKESK. In DNA form, the CDR3 reads TGTGCCAGCAGCCAAGGCGGCAGTTACTATGGCTACACCTTC. Amino acid sequence: CASSQGGSYYGYTF.